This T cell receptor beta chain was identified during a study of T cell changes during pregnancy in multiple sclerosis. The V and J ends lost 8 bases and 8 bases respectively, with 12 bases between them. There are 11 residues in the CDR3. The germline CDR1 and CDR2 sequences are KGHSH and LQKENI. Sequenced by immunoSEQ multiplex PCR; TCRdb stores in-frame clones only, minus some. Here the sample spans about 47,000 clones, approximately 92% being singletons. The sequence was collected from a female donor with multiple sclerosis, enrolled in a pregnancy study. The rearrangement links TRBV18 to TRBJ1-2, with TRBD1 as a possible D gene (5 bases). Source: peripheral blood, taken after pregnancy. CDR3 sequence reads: CASPEEGGYTF. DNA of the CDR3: TGTGCCAGCCCCGAGGAGGGGGGCTACACCTTC. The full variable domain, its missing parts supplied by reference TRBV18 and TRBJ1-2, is NAGVMQNPRHLVRRRGQEARLRCSPMKGHSHVYWYRQLPEEGLKFMVYLQKENIIDESGMPKERFSAEFPKEGPSILRIQQVVRGDSAAYFCASPEEGGYTFGSGTRLTVV.